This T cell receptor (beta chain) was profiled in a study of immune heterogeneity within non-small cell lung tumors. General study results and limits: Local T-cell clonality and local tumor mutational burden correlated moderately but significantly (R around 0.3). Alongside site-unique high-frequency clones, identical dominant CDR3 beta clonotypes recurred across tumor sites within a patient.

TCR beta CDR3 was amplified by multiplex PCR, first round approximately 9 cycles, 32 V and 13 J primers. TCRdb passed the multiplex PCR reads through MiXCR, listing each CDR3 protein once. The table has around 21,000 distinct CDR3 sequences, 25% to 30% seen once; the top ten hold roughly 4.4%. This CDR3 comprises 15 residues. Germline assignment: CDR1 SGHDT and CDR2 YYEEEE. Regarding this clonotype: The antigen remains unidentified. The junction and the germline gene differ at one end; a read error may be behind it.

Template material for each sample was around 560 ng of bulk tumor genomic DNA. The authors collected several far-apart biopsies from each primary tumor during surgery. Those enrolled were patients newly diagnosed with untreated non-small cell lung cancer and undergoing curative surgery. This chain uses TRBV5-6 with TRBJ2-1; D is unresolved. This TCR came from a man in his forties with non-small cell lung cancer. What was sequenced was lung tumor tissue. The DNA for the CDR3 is TGTGCCAGCATCTTGGAACGGTCTTTCTACAATGAGCAGTTCTTC. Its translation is CASILERSFYNEQFF. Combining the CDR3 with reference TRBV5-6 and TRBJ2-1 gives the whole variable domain DAGVTQSPTHLIKTRGQQVTLRCSPKSGHDTVSWYQQALGQGPQFIFQYYEEEERQRGNFPDRFSGHQFPNYSSELNVNALLLGDSALYLCASILERSFYNEQFFGPGTRLTVL.